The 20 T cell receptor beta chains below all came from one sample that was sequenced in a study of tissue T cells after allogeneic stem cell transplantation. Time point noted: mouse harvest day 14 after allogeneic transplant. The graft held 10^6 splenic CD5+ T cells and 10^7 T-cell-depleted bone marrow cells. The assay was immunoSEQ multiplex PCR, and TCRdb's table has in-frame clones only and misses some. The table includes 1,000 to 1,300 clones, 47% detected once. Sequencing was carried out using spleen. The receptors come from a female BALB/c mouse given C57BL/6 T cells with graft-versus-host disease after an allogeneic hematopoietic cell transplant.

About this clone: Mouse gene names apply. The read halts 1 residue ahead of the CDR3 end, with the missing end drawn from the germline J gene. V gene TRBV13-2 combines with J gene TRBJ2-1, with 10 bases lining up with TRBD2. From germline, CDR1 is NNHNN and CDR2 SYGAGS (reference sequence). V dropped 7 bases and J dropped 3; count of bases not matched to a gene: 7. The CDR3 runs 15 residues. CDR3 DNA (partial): TGTGCCAGCAGCTTAGGACTGGGGGTCTATGCTGAGCAGTTC. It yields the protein CASSLGLGVYAEQF. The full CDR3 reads CASSLGLGVYAEQFF.

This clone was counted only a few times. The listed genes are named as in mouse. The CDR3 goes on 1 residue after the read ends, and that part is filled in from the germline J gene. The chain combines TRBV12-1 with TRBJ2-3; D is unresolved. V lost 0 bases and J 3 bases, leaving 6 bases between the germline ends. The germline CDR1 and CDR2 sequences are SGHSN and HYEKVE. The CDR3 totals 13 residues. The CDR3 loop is CASSLDRAETLYF. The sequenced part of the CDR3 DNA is TGTGCCAGCTCTCTCGATAGGGCAGAAACGCTGTAT. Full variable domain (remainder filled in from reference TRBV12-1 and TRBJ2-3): DSGVVQSPRHIIKEKGGRSVLTCIPISGHSNVVWYQQTLGKELKFLIQHYEKVERDKGFLPSRFSVQQFDDYHSEMNMSALELEDSAMYFCASSLDRAETLYFGSGTRLTVL.

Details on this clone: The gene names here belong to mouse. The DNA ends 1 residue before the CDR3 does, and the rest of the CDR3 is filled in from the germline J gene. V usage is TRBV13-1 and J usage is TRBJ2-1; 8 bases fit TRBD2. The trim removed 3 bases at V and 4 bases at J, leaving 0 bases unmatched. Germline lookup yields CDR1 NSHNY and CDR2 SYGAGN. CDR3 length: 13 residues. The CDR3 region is CASSVGGYAEQFF. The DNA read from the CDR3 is TGTGCCAGCAGTGTGGGGGGGTATGCTGAGCAGTTC.

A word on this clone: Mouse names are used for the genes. The CDR3 spells CASSLDSISGNTLYF. CDR3 DNA, as far as it was read: TGTGCCAGCTCTCTCGACTCAATTTCTGGAAATACGCTCTAT. The J gene is TRBJ1-3, the V gene TRBV12-2; D is unclear. The missing CDR3 end, 1 residue past where the read stops, is filled in from the germline J gene. The ends were cut back, 0 bases at V and 0 bases at J, with 8 bases in the middle. CDR3 size: 15 residues. In germline, CDR1 is SGHLS, CDR2 HYDKME. The entire variable domain, with the rest obtained from reference TRBV12-2 and TRBJ1-3, is as follows: NSGVVQSPRYIIKGKGERSILKCIPISGHLSVAWYQQTQGQELKFFIQHYDKMERDKGNLPSRFSVQQFDDYHSEMNMSALELEDSAVYFCASSLDSISGNTLYFGEGSRLIVV.

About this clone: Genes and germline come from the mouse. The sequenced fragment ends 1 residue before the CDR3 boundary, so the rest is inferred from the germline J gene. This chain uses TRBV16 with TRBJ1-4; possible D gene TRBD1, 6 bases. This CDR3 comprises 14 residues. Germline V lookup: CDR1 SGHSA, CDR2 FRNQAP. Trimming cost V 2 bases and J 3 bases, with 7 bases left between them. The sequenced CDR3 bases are TGTGCAAGCAGCTTAAAGGGGGCCAACGAAAGATTATTT. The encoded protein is CASSLKGANERLF. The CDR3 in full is CASSLKGANERLFF.

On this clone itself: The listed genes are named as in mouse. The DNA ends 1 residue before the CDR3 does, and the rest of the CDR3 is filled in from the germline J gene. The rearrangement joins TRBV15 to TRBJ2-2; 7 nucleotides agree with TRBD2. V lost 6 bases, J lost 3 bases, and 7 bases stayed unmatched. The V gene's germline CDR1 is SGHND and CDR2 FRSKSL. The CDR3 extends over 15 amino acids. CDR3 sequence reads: CASSPGGRDTGQLYF. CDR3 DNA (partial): TGTGCCAGCAGCCCGGGGGGGAGGGACACCGGGCAGCTCTAC. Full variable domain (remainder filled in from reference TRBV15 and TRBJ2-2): DAGVTQTPRHEVAEKGQTIILKCEPVSGHNDLFWYRQTKIQGLELLSYFRSKSLMEDGGAFKDRFKAEMLNSSFSTLKIQPTEPKDSAVYLCASSPGGRDTGQLYFGEGSKLTVL.

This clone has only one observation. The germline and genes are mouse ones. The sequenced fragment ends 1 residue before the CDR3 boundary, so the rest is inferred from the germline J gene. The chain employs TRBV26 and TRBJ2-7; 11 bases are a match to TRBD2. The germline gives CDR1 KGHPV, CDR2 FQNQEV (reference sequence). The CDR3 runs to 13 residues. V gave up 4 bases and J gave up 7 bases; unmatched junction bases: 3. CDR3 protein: CASSRTGGKEQYF. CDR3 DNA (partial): TGTGCCAGCAGTCGGACTGGGGGGAAGGAACAGTAC.

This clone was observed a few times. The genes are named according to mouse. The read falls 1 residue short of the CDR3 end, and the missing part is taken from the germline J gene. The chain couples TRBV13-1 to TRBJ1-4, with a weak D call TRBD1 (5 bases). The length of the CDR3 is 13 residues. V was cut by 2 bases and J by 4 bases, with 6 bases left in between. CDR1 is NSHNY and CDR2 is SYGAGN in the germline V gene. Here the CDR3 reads CASSDGGNERLFF. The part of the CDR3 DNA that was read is TGTGCCAGCAGTGACGGGGGCAACGAAAGATTATTT.

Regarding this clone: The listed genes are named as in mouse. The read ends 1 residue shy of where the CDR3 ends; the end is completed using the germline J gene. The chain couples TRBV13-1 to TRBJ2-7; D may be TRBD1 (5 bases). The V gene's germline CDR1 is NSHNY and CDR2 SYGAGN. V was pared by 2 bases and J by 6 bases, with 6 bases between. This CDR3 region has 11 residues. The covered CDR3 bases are TGTGCCAGCAGTGAAGGGGTTGAACAGTAC. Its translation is CASSEGVEQY. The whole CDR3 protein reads CASSEGVEQYF.

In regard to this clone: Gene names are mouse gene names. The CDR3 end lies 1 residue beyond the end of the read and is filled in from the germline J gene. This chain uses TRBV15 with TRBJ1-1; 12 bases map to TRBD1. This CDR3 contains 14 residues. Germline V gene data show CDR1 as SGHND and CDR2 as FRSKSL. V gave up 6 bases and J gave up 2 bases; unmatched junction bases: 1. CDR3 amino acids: CASRGTGGNTEVFF. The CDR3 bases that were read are TGTGCCAGCAGAGGGACAGGGGGCAACACAGAAGTCTTC.

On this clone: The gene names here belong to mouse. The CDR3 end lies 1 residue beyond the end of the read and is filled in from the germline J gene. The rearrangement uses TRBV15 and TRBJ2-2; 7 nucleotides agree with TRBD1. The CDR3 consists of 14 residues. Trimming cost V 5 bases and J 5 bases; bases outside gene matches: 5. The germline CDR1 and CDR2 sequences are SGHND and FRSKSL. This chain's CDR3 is CASSRTGGTGQLYF. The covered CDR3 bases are TGTGCCAGCAGTCGGACAGGCGGGACCGGGCAGCTCTAC.

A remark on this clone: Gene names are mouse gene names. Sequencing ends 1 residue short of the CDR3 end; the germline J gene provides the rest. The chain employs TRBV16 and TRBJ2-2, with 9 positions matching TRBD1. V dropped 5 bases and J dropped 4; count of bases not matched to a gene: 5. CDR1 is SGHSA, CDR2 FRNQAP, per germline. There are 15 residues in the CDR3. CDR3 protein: CASSLQGAGTGQLYF. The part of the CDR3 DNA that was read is TGTGCAAGCAGCCTACAGGGGGCCGGCACCGGGCAGCTCTAC.

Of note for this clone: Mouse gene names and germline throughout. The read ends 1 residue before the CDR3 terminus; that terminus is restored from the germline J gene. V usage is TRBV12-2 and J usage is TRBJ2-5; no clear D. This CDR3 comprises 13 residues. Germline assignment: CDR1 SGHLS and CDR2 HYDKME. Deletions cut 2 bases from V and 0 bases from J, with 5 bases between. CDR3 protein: CASSRQNQDTQYF. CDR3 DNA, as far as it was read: TGTGCCAGCTCTCGGCAGAACCAAGACACCCAGTAC.

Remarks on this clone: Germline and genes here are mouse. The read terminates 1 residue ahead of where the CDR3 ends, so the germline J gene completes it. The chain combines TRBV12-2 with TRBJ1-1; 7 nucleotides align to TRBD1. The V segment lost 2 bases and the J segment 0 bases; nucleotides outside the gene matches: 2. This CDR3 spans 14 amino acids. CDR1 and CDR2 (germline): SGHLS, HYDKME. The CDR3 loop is CASSPGTANTEVFF. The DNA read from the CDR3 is TGTGCCAGCTCTCCCGGGACAGCAAACACAGAAGTCTTC.

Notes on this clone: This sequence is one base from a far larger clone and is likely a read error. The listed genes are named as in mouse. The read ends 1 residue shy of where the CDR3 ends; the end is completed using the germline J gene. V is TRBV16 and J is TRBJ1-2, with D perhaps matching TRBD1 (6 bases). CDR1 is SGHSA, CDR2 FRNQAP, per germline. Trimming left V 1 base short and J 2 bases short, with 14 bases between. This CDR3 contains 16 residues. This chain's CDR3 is CASSLALRDTNSDYTF. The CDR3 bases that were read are TGTGCAAGCAGCTTAGCCCTCCGGGACACCAACTCCGACTACACC.

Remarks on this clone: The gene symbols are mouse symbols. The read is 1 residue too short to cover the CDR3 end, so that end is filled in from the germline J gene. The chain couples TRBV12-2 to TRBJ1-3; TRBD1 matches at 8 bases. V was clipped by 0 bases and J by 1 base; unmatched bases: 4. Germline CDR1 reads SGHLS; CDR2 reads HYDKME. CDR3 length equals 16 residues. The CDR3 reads CASSLEDRASGNTLYF. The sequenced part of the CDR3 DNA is TGTGCCAGCTCTCTCGAGGACAGGGCCTCTGGAAATACGCTCTAT.

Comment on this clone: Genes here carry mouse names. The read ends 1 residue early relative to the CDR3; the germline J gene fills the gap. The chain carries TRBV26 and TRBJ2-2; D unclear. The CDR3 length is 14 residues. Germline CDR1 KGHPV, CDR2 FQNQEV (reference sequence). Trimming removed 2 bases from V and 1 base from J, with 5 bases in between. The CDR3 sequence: CASSLKRNTGQLYF. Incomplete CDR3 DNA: TGTGCCAGCAGTCTGAAAAGAAACACCGGGCAGCTCTAC. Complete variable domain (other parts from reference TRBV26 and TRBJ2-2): NSKVIQTPRYLVKGQGQKAKMRCIPEKGHPVVFWYQQNKNNEFKFLINFQNQEVLQQIDMTEKRFSAECPSNSPCSLEIQSSEAGDSALYLCASSLKRNTGQLYFGEGSKLTVL.

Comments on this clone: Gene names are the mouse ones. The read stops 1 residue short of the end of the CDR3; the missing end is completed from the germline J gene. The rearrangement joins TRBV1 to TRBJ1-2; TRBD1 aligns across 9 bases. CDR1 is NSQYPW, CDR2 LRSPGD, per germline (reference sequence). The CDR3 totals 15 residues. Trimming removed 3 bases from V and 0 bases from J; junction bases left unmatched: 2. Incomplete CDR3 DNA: TGCACCTGCAGTGCCCGGGACAGGGCAAACTCCGACTACACC. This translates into CTCSARDRANSDYT. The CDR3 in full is CTCSARDRANSDYTF.

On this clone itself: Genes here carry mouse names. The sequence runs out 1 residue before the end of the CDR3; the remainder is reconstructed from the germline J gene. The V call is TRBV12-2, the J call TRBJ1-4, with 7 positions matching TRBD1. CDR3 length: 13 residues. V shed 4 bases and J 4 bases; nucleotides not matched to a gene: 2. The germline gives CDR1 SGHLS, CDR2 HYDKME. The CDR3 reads CASSRDSNERLFF. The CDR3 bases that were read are TGTGCCAGCTCCCGGGACAGCAACGAAAGATTATTT.

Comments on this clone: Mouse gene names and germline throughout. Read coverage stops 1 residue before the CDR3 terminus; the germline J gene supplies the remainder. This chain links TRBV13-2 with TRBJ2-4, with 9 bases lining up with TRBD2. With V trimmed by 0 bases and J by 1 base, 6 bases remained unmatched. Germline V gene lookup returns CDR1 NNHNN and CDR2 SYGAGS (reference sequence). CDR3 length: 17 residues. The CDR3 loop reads CASGDALGGAGQNTLYF. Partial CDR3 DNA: TGTGCCAGCGGTGATGCACTGGGGGGCGCTGGTCAAAACACCTTGTAC.